Included here is one TCR beta chain sequence, with context. The antigen is undetermined. Profiling relied on immunoSEQ multiplex PCR, and the TCRdb table lists in-frame clones only, not all of them. The sample yields 96,000 or so clones, roughly nine tenths seen once. The data stem from a study of T cell responses to AZD1222 COVID-19 vaccine. Whole-study results and caveats: Vaccine-related CD4 TCRs covered spike, predominating at 160-218 and 743-854.

The CDR3 spans 11 residues. Germline V CDR1 and CDR2: SNHLY, FYNNEI. Trimming cost V 4 bases and J 8 bases, with 6 bases left between them. The sample consisted of peripheral blood, taken on day 0 of AZD1222 vaccination. The TCR was taken from an adult in good health. The chain couples TRBV2 to TRBJ2-1, with D unresolved. In DNA, the CDR3 is TGTGCCAGCAGTGGTGTGGATGAGCAGTTCTTC. Its translation: CASSGVDEQFF.